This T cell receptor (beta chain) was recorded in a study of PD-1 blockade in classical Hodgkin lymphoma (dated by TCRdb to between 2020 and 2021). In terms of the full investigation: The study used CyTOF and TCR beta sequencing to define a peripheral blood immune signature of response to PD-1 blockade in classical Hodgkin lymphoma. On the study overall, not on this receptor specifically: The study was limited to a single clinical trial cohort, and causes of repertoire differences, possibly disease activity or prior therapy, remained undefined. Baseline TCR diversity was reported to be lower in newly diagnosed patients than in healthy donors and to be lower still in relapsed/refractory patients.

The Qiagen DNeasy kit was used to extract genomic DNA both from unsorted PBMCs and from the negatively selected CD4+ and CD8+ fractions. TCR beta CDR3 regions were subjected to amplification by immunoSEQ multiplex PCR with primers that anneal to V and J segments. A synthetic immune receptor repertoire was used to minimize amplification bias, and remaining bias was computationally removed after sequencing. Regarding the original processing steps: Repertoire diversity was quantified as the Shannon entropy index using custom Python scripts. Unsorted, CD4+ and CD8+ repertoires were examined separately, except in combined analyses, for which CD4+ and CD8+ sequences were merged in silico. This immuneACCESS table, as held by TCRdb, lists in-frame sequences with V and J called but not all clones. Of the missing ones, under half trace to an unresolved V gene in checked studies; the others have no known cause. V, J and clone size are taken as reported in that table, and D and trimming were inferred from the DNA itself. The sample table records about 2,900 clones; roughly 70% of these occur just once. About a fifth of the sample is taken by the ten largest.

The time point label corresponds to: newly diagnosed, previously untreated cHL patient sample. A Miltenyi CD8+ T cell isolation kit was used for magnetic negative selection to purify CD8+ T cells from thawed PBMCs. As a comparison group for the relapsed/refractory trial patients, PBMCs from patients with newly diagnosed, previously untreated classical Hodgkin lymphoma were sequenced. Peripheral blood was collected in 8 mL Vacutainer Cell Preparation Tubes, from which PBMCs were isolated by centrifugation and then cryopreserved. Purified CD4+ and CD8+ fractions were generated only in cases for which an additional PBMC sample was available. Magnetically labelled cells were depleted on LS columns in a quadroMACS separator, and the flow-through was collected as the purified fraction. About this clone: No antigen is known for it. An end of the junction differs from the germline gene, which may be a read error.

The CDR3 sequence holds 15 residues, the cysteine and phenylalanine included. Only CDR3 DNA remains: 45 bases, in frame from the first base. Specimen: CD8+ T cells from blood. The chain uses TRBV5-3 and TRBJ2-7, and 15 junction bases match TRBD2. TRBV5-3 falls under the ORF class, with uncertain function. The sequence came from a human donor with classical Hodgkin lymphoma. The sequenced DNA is TGTGCCAGCAGCTTGGAGGGACTAGCGGGAGGTGAGCAGTACTTC. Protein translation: CASSLEGLAGGEQYF.